This T cell receptor beta chain was captured in a study of blood T cell repertoires in COVID-19. Looking at the study overall: The analysed material was cDNA or gDNA that came from T cells, B-cell-depleted T cells, or PBMCs.

With 4 bases removed from V and 4 bases from J, the gap between germline ends came to 7 bases. The CDR3 has 13 amino acids. CDR1 is LGHDT and CDR2 is YNNKEL in the germline V gene (reference sequence). Clones were sequenced by immunoSEQ multiplex PCR, and TCRdb holds only the in-frame ones, with some missing. The sample has 90,000 or so clones, around nine tenths seen once. The specimen was peripheral blood. The chain couples TRBV3-1 (or the pseudogene TRBV3-2) to TRBJ2-2, with unresolved D. This clonotype was sampled from a woman between 65 and 79 years old with acute or convalescent COVID-19. The CDR3 DNA follows: TGTGCCAGCAGCCTTTGGAGCACCGGGGAGCTGTTTTTT. Amino acids: CASSLWSTGELFF.